This TCR beta chain was observed in a study of response to subunit inactivated influenza vaccine. This CDR3 region has 18 residues. V dropped 0 bases and J dropped 0; count of bases not matched to a gene: 13. Looked up from germline, CDR1 is DFQATT and CDR2 is SNEGSKA (reference sequence). Whole-study results and caveats: After each seasonal influenza vaccination, few new T cells are recruited, the authors suggested.

This clonotype was detected a few times. What it recognizes is unknown. TCRdb re-derived calls from the RT-PCR reads in MiXCR, one entry per CDR3 protein. The table has about half a million distinct CDR3 sequences, less than 30% seen once. The gene calls are TRBV20-1 and TRBJ1-1; 7 nucleotides align to TRBD1. Source: CD4+ T cells sorted from PBMCs, taken 4 to 6 days after vaccination. The receptor's source is a man in his forties or fifties who received an inactivated influenza vaccine. CDR3 sequence: CSARDRETGWPMNTEAFF. The CDR3, as DNA: TGCAGTGCTAGAGATCGAGAGACAGGGTGGCCGATGAACACTGAAGCTTTCTTT.